This record concerns one TCR beta chain sequence. This clonotype was counted only a few times. Its antigen has not been determined. No quality values exist for individual bases; no much larger clone is one base distant. The time point label, read with the paper, signifies: sample taken at primary tumor resection. Without any cell sorting, TCR sequencing was performed on whole RNA extracted either from tumor and nontumor lung tissue or from cryopreserved PBMC samples. The donors were some 70 patients from the lung TRACERx cohort who had early-stage, untreated non-small cell lung cancer. Patients were selected for TCR sequencing only if sufficient RNA was available from at least two tumor regions. Libraries were made using 5' RACE. TCRdb shows the sequencer as NextSeq 500. The TCR library protocol attached a unique molecular identifier to each TCR cDNA molecule to allow correction of PCR and sequencing errors. On the study's bioinformatics: TCR identification, UMI-based error correction and CDR3 extraction were all carried out with Decombinator tools. TCRs above a frequency of 2 per 1,000, corresponding to the top 1% of the tumor frequency distribution, were defined as expanded. Renyi diversity was calculated using the R vegan package after each repertoire was subsampled 100 times to 5,000 TCRs. CDR3 similarity networks were built from amino acid triplet string-kernel similarity, with CDR3s being connected when pairwise similarity was above 0.82. The public reads were reprocessed in TCRdb via fastp at Q25 and MiXCR, keeping in-frame beta chains. Rows with one shared CDR3 protein collapse into an entry with the most common genes and DNA. The V and J calls follow TCRdb's processing rather than the paper's. For this sample the table gives tens of thousands of distinct CDR3 sequences, of which roughly 10% were detected only once. The ten most abundant clones make up roughly 45% of the sample.

The sample is drawn from a study of spatial heterogeneity in lung cancer (dated by TCRdb to about 2019). Broadly, across the study: Beta-chain transcripts were consistently detected in greater numbers than alpha-chain transcripts, which likely reflects a higher abundance of beta-chain transcripts. TCR repertoire features were related to nonsynonymous mutation counts determined by whole-exome sequencing of tumor tissue. In the raw uncorrected reads, each unique combination of TCR and UMI appeared on average more than ten times. The study quantitatively compared TCR alpha and beta repertoires across multiple tumor regions, matched nontumor lung and blood in non-small cell lung cancer. Both alpha and beta chains were TCR-sequenced in samples taken at surgery, namely 220 tumor regions, around 70 matched nontumor lung samples and a few dozen PBMC samples.

General conclusions and limits of the study: Ubiquitous expanded tumor TCRs were found in blood more often at tumor resection than at routine follow-up. Additional single-cell paired TCR alpha and beta sequencing was considered necessary to confirm, at a functional level, the hypothesis that regional TCRs recognize regional mutations.

From the cysteine through the phenylalanine, the CDR3 covers 15 amino acids. This entry keeps only the CDR3 DNA: 45 bases, framed from base 1. V drops 2 bases and J drops 5 bases, leaving 11 bases in between. Via the germline V gene, CDR1 is SGHDT and CDR2 YYEEEE. The chain is assembled from TRBV5-6 and TRBJ1-6; TRBD1 is possibly the D segment (5 matching bases). The receptor's source is a female donor with early-stage non-small cell lung cancer. Sequencing used PBMCs, obtained at surgery. The bases are TGTGCCAGCAGCTTTGATGCAGGGAATAATTCACCCCTCCACTTT. It translates to CASSFDAGNNSPLHF. When the CDR3 is completed using the reference TRBV5-6 and TRBJ1-6 genes on either side, the full variable domain is DAGVTQSPTHLIKTRGQQVTLRCSPKSGHDTVSWYQQALGQGPQFIFQYYEEEERQRGNFPDRFSGHQFPNYSSELNVNALLLGDSALYLCASSFDAGNNSPLHFGNGTRLTVT.